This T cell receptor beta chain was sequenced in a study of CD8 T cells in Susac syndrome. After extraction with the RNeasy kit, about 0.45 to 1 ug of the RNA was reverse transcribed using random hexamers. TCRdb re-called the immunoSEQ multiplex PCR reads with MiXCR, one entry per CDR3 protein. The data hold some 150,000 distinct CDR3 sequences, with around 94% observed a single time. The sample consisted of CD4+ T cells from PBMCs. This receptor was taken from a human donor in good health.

The CDR3 reads CASSLLGTGDTEAFF. In nucleotides, the CDR3 is TGTGCCAGCAGTTTATTAGGGACAGGGGACACTGAAGCTTTCTTT. The chain is built from TRBV27 and TRBJ1-1, with 10 bases lining up with TRBD1. The V gene end was trimmed by 1 base and the J gene end by 3 bases; junction bases not matched to a gene: 2. Germline V gene data show CDR1 as MNHEY and CDR2 as SMNVEV (reference sequence). The CDR3 consists of 15 residues.